What follows are 9 T cell receptor beta chains derived from one specimen sequenced in a study of T cells after yellow fever vaccination. TCRdb itself ran the 5' RACE reads through MiXCR, one entry per CDR3 protein. Among roughly 500,000 distinct CDR3 sequences listed, 15% to 20% were seen once. Sequenced here: PBMCs, sampled 15 days after the yellow fever booster vaccination. Receptor source: a man aged 25 to 45 who received the YFV17D yellow fever vaccine.

The chain employs TRBV11-2 and TRBJ2-5; the match to TRBD1 covers 9 bases. Germline CDR1 is SGHAT and CDR2 is FQNNGV. V was clipped by 5 bases and J by 5 bases; unmatched bases: 9. This CDR3 has 15 residues. Here the CDR3 DNA reads TGTGCCAGCAGCCCCTCGACAGGGGGAGCGGAGACCCAGTACTTC. Protein product: CASSPSTGGAETQYF.

This clonotype has only a few counts. The chain joins TRBV20-1 to TRBJ1-5, with a weak D call TRBD1 (5 bases). Deletions cut 0 bases from V and 5 bases from J, with 8 bases between. The CDR3 sequence is 13 residues long. Germline V CDR1 and CDR2: DFQATT, SNEGSKA (reference sequence). In nucleotides, the CDR3 is TGCAGTGCTAGAGAGGCAGGGCATCAGCCCCAGCATTTT. It encodes CSAREAGHQPQHF.

V and J are TRBV11-2 and TRBJ2-1; TRBD2 aligns across 8 bases. Germline V gives CDR1 SGHAT, CDR2 FQNNGV. The J segment lost 4 bases and the V segment lost 2 bases, leaving 10 bases of the junction unmatched. The CDR3 sequence is 17 residues long. The CDR3: CASSLWFASGFYNEQFF. Written as DNA, the CDR3 is TGTGCCAGCAGCTTATGGTTCGCTAGCGGGTTTTACAATGAGCAGTTCTTC.

The chain combines TRBV23-1 with TRBJ2-4; D uncertain. TRBV23-1 is classed as an ORF, of uncertain function. The CDR3 is made up of 13 amino acids. V lost 8 bases and J 6 bases, leaving 14 bases between the germline ends. The CDR3 spells CASYYHMVNIQYF. The DNA of the CDR3 is TGCGCCAGCTATTACCACATGGTAAACATTCAGTACTTC.

V usage is TRBV3-1 and J usage is TRBJ2-1; D is possibly TRBD2 (6 bases). Germline V gene lookup returns CDR1 LGHDT and CDR2 YNNKEL (reference sequence). V lost 1 base to trimming and J lost 6 bases, with 10 bases between them. The CDR3 spans 14 residues. The CDR3 reads CASSQVSAGNEQFF. In DNA, the CDR3 is TGTGCCAGCAGCCAAGTATCAGCGGGCAATGAGCAGTTCTTC.

The chain combines TRBV7-2 with TRBJ2-7, with D perhaps matching TRBD1 or TRBD2 (5 bases each). The CDR3 runs to 13 residues. V dropped 2 bases and J dropped 6 bases, with 11 bases sitting between them. Germline CDR1 and CDR2: SGHTA and FQGNSA. CDR3 loop: CASSLNPGTEQYF. DNA for the CDR3: TGTGCCAGCAGCTTAAACCCAGGGACCGAGCAGTACTTC.

The V gene is TRBV10-2, the J gene TRBJ2-2, with 7 nucleotides matching TRBD2. CDR3 size: 11 residues. Germline CDR1 WSHSY, CDR2 SAAADI. With 11 bases clipped from V and 8 bases from J, the junction kept 5 bases outside the gene matches. The CDR3 DNA is TGCGCCGGGAGGGGAGCGGGGGAGCTGTTTTTT. This sequence encodes CAGRGAGELFF.

This chain connects TRBV4-2 to TRBJ2-1, with D possibly TRBD2 on 6 matching bases. This CDR3 is built from 14 residues. Looked up from germline, CDR1 is LGHNA and CDR2 is YNFKEQ. Trimming took 0 bases from V and 8 from J, leaving 11 bases between them. In nucleotides, the CDR3 is TGTGCCAGCAGCCAAGACTGGGACTCCGATGAGCAGTTCTTC. Amino acid sequence: CASSQDWDSDEQFF.

The V and J genes are TRBV27 and TRBJ2-5; a possible D gene is TRBD2 (5 bases). The germline gives CDR1 MNHEY, CDR2 SMNVEV (reference sequence). The CDR3 runs to 12 residues. The ends were cut back, 8 bases at V and 1 base at J, with 8 bases in the middle. CDR3 sequence (DNA): TGTGCCAGCCGGGGAGCCCAAGAGACCCAGTACTTC. Amino acids: CASRGAQETQYF.